This T cell receptor beta chain was recovered during a study of neoadjuvant anti-PD-1 for oral cavity cancer. On the study more broadly: Patients mostly received three to four biweekly nivolumab doses at 3 mg/kg before surgery. Around day 43, patients without progression received a fourth nivolumab dose before surgery.

The CDR3 sequence is 15 residues long. Trimming removed 2 bases from V and 1 base from J, with 11 bases in between. Germline CDR1 and CDR2: SGDLS and YYNGEE. Produced via immunoSEQ multiplex PCR; TCRdb's table is partial and in-frame only. Of tens of thousands of clones detected, more than 35% appear once; the ten largest clones hold roughly 15%. General study points: Post-treatment tumors with larger preexisting clones showed more shrinkage.

Noted time point: after neoadjuvant nivolumab, at surgical resection. For this clone: The antigen remains undetermined.

This clonotype was obtained from a person aged 40 to 85 with oral cavity squamous cell carcinoma. The chain recombines TRBV9 with TRBJ2-3; D gene ambiguous. Sequences were derived from tumor tissue, sampled after nivolumab (anti-PD-1) treatment. DNA of the CDR3: TGTGCCAGCAGCGTTTACGGGTTAGGCACAGATACGCAGTATTTT. It codes for CASSVYGLGTDTQYF.